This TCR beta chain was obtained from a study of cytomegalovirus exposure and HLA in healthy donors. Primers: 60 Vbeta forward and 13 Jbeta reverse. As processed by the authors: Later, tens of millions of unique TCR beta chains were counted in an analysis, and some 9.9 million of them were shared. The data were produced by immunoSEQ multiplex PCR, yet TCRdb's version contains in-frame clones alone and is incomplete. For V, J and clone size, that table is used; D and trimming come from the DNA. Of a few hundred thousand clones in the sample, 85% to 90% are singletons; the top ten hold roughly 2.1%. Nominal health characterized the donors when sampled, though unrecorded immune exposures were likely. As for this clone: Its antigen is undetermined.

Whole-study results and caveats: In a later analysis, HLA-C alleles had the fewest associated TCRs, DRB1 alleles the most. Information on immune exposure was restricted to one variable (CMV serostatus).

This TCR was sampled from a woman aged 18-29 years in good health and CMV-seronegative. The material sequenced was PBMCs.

CDR3 protein: CASSPGQYSEQYF. The CDR3 coding sequence is TGCGCCAGCAGTCCGGGACAGTACAGCGAGCAGTACTTC. The chain has TRBV10-1 and TRBJ2-7, with 7 bases fitting TRBD1. V gave up 5 bases and J gave up 6 bases; unmatched junction bases: 7. Germline lookup yields CDR1 WNHNN and CDR2 SYGVQD (reference sequence). The CDR3 length is 13 residues.